This T cell receptor beta chain was identified during a study of radiotherapy plus CTLA-4 blockade in lung cancer. For the study at large: Disease control was seen in 31% of patients, objective responses in about 19%.

In the case of this clone: No antigen is known for it.

Method: immunoSEQ multiplex PCR; TCRdb's copy keeps in-frame clones and lacks some. The table records around 80,000 clones, roughly 80% of them present only once. Germline values: CDR1 WSHSY, CDR2 SAAADI. V was pared by 4 bases and J by 0 bases, with 11 bases of the junction left unmatched. This CDR3 spans 18 amino acids. Findings and limits, study-wide: In blood, TCR clones derived from the tumor expanded after radiotherapy plus ipilimumab.

CTLA-4 blockade using ipilimumab, together with focal radiation, was received by patients with chemo-refractory metastatic non-small-cell lung cancer. The sequence came from a human donor with non-small cell lung cancer who had stable disease on radiotherapy plus ipilimumab. The rearrangement joins TRBV10-2 to TRBJ2-1, with 8 bases fitting TRBD1. The material sequenced was peripheral blood, taken from a patient treated with radiotherapy plus ipilimumab. CDR3 nucleotides: TGCGCCAGCAGTGGGGTGACAGGGGCTACCAGCTCCTACAATGAGCAGTTCTTC. Translation gives CASSGVTGATSSYNEQFF.